The sequence of this T cell receptor (beta chain) was determined in a study of blood T cell repertoires in COVID-19. Background on the study: PBMCs, B-cell-depleted T cells, or T cells provided the cDNA or gDNA that made up the material.

Authors' data handling: Nucleated cell counts were estimated from reference gene primer amplification. The method was immunoSEQ multiplex PCR; TCRdb's version includes in-frame clones alone and lacks a portion of them. V and J calls and clone size are as listed in that table; D and trimming were resolved from the DNA. This sample has approximately 200,000 clones; around nine tenths occur once, and the top ten carry approximately 6.2%. Germline CDR1 is WSHSY and CDR2 is SAAADI. Trimming removed 7 bases from V and 1 base from J, with 13 bases in between. The CDR3 loop spans 14 amino acids. This sequence joins TRBV10-2 and TRBJ1-1; no firm D call. The sequence derives from a man aged 55 to 70 who had recovered from COVID-19. The sample was peripheral blood. The CDR3 DNA follows: TGCGCCAGCACGGTGAGGGTCCCGAACACTGAAGCTTTCTTT. Translating it yields CASTVRVPNTEAFF.